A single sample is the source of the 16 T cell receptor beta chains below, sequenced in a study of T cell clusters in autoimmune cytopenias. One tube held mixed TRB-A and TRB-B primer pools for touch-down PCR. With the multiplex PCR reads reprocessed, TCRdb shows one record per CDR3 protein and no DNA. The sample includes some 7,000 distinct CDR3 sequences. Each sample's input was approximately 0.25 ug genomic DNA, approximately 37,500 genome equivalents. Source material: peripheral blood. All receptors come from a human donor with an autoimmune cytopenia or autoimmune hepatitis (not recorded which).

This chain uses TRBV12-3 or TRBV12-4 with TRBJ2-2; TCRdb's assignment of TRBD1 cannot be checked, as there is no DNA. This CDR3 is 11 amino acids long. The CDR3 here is CASSPLGELFF.

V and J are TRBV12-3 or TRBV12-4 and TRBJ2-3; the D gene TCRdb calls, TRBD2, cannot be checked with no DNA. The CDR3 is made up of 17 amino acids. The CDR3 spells CASSFRVSSGKADTQYF.

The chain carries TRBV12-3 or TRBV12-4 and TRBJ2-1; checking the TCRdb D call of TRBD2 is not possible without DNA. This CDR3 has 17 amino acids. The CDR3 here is CASTLLGTSGRAHEQFF.

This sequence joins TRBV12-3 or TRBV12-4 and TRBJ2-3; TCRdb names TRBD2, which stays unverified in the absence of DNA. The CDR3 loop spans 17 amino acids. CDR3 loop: CASSLASGRFGTDTQYF.

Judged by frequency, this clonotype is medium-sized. The chain's CDR3 is CSVDFLSRDGYTF. The J gene is TRBJ1-2, the V gene TRBV29-1; there is no DNA to check the TCRdb D call of TRBD1. The CDR3 extends over 13 amino acids. Germline assignment: CDR1 SQVTM and CDR2 ANQGSEA.

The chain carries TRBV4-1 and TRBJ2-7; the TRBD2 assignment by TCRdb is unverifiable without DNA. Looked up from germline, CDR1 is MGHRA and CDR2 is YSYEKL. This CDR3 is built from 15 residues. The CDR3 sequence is CASSQAPDWQYEQYF.

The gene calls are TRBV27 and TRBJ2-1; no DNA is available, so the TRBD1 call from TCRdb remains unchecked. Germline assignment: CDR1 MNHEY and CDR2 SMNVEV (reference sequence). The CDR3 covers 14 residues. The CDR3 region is CASSLFTGLNEQFF.

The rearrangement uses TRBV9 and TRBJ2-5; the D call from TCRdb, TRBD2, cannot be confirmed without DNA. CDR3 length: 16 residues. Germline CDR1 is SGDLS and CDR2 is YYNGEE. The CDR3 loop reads CASSVRTSVWGETQYF.

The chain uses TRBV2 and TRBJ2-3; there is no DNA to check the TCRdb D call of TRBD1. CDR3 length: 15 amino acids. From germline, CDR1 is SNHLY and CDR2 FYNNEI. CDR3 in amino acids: CASSDQGASTDTQYF.

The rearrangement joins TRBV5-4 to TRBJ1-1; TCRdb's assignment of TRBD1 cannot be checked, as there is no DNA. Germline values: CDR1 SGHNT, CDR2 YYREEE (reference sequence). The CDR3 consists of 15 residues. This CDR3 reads CASSLGAIMNTEAFF.

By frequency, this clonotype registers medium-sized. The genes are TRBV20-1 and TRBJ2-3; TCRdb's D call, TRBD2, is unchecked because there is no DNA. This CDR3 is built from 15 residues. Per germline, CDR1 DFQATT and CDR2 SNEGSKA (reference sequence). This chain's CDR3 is CSAQDSGRAGDTQYF.

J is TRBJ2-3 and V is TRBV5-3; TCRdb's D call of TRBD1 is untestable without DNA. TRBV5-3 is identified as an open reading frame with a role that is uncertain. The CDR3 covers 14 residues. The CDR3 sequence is CARSERQTTDTQYF.

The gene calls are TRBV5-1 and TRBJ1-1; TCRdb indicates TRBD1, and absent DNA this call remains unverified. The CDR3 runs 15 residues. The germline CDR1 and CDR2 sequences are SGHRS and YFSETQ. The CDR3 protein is CASSLISGMNTEAFF.

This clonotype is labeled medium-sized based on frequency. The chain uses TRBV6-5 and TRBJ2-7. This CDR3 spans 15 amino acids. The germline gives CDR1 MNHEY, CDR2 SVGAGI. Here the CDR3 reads CASSYSYNPSYEQYF.

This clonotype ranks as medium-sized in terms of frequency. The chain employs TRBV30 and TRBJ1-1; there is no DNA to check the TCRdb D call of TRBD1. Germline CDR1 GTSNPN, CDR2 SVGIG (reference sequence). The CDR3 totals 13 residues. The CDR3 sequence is CAWNSGVGTEAFF.

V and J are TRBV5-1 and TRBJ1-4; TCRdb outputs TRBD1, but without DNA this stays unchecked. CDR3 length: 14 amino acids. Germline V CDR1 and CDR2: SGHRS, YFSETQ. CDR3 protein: CASSSGTGKEKLFF.